These 21 T cell receptor beta chains share one sample of origin, sequenced in a study of naive and memory T cell subsets (dated by TCRdb to between 2016 and 2019). The study reported a robust and sensitive protocol to amplify, sequence and analyze TCRs, based on 3' ligation of a UMI-containing oligonucleotide to TCR cDNA. The library was obtained by 5' RACE. Sequencing took place on an Illumina MiSeq. The ligated cDNA was amplified by four rounds of PCR, in which nested alpha and beta constant region primers were used together with the SP2 primer. The raw public reads went through TCRdb reprocessing: fastp at Q25, MiXCR clone calling, in-frame beta chains kept. Rows are unified per CDR3 protein, each entry keeping the most common DNA and genes. This sample holds roughly 56,000 distinct CDR3 sequences; 5.5% to 8.5% were observed only once. The top ten hold 9% to 10% of the sample. Receptors originate from a male donor in good health.

This clonotype was observed a handful of times. The chain joins TRBV5-4 to TRBJ2-2; 9 positions agree with TRBD1. Trimming removed 3 bases from V and 5 bases from J; junction bases left unmatched: 8. The CDR3 runs to 16 residues. Germline loops: CDR1 SGHNT, CDR2 YYREEE (reference sequence). CDR3 sequence reads: CASSSRQGGLTGELFF. The CDR3 nucleotides read TGTGCCAGCAGCTCCCGACAGGGGGGCCTAACCGGGGAGCTGTTTTTT.

The chain joins TRBV7-8 to TRBJ1-2, with 10 nucleotides matching TRBD1. There are 14 residues in the CDR3. The germline V gene has CDR1 SGHVS and CDR2 FQNEAQ. J gave up 4 bases and V 3 bases, and 2 bases lay outside the gene matches. The CDR3, as DNA: TGTGCCAGCAGCTTGAGGACAGGGGGCTATGGCTACACCTTC. Translated, it gives CASSLRTGGYGYTF.

This clonotype was recorded a few times. This chain connects TRBV2 to TRBJ2-2; D is unclear. V lost 6 bases and J lost 8, with 19 bases in between. CDR3 length: 15 residues. CDR1 and CDR2 from the germline V gene are SNHLY and FYNNEI. This chain's CDR3 is CASSEVPGPLGELFF. The DNA of the CDR3 is TGTGCCAGCAGCGAGGTCCCAGGACCACTGGGGGAGCTGTTTTTT. The variable domain in full, completed from reference TRBV2 and TRBJ2-2, reads EPEVTQTPSHQVTQMGQEVILRCVPISNHLYFYWYRQILGQKVEFLVSFYNNEISEKSEIFDDQFSVERPDGSNFTLKIRSTKLEDSAMYFCASSEVPGPLGELFFGEGSRLTVL.

This clonotype came up a few times. The V call is TRBV19, the J call TRBJ2-2, with D unclear. CDR3 length: 14 amino acids. Per the germline V gene, CDR1 is LNHDA and CDR2 is SQIVND (reference sequence). Between the trimmed V and J ends, which lost 8 bases and 0 bases, there was a span of 10 bases. CDR3 in amino acids: CASPHPTNTGELFF. CDR3 nucleotides: TGTGCCAGTCCTCATCCAACGAACACCGGGGAGCTGTTTTTT.

The chain employs TRBV12-3 or TRBV12-4 and TRBJ2-5; D is ambiguous. Deletions cut 5 bases from V and 10 bases from J, with 14 bases between. The CDR3 covers 12 residues. The CDR3 region has the DNA TGTGCCAGCAGTGGTGACGATGGCGTCCAGTACTTC. This translates into CASSGDDGVQYF.

The chain recombines TRBV18 with TRBJ2-5; D remains ambiguous. This CDR3 comprises 13 residues. Germline CDR1 KGHSH, CDR2 LQKENI. V was cut by 2 bases and J by 3 bases, with 7 bases left in between. CDR3 protein: CASSPGQEETQYF. DNA for the CDR3: TGTGCCAGCTCACCAGGGCAGGAAGAGACCCAGTACTTC.

This clonotype showed up just a few times. The V call is TRBV6-5, the J call TRBJ2-2; 11 nucleotides align to TRBD2. Germline CDR1 and CDR2: MNHEY and SVGAGI. This CDR3 comprises 19 residues. The V segment lost 4 bases and the J segment 2 bases; nucleotides outside the gene matches: 12. CDR3 nucleotide sequence: TGTGCCAGCAGTTCCCGGTTAGCGGGAGGGAGTGTTAACACCGGGGAGCTGTTTTTT. It is translated as CASSSRLAGGSVNTGELFF.

In its sample, this clonotype was seen many times. The chain couples TRBV12-5 to TRBJ1-2; D is unclear. The CDR3 sequence is 14 residues long. V gave up 7 bases and J gave up 3 bases, with 15 bases separating them. The V gene's germline CDR1 is LGHNT and CDR2 FRNRAP. CDR3 sequence (DNA): TGTGCTAGTGCCCTCGAACCAAGTGACTATGGCTACACCTTC. Residues: CASALEPSDYGYTF.

The genes are TRBV11-2 and TRBJ2-1; tentative D call: TRBD2 (6 bases). V shed 3 bases and J shed 0 bases, with 9 bases lying between them. The germline V gene encodes CDR1 SGHAT and CDR2 FQNNGV. The CDR3 is 15 residues long. The CDR3 sequence is CASSLGGDSYNEQFF. CDR3 bases: TGTGCCAGCAGCTTGGGCGGGGACTCCTACAATGAGCAGTTCTTC.

Note on this clonotype: A read error is possible here, since a much larger clone lies one base away. The chain is built from TRBV5-1 and TRBJ1-2, with 9 bases lining up with TRBD1. The J segment lost 4 bases and the V segment lost 4 bases, leaving 14 bases of the junction unmatched. The CDR3 loop spans 17 amino acids. Germline-derived CDR1 and CDR2 are SGHRS and YFSETQ. CDR3 bases: TGCGCCAGCAGCCCGGGACAGGGTCGCAACGAGGGCTATGGCTACACCTTC. This codes for CASSPGQGRNEGYGYTF.

The chain carries TRBV6-5 and TRBJ1-5; D is ambiguous. V lost 0 bases and J 0 bases, leaving 6 bases between the germline ends. Germline lookup yields CDR1 MNHEY and CDR2 SVGAGI. The CDR3 totals 15 residues. The CDR3 nucleotides read TGTGCCAGCAGTTACTCAGGGCTTAGCAATCAGCCCCAGCATTTT. It specifies CASSYSGLSNQPQHF.

The genes are TRBV6-5 and TRBJ1-1; D not resolved. The CDR3 spans 16 residues. V was trimmed by 9 bases and J by 5 bases, leaving 25 bases between them. In germline, CDR1 is MNHEY, CDR2 SVGAGI. The CDR3 here is CASANSANIGRTEAFF. The CDR3, as DNA: TGTGCCAGTGCGAATTCCGCGAATATAGGAAGGACTGAAGCTTTCTTT.

The chain uses TRBV7-6 and TRBJ2-2; no reliable D call. This CDR3 comprises 16 residues. Germline CDR1 reads SGHVS; CDR2 reads FNYEAQ. Trimming took 5 bases from V and 1 from J, leaving 14 bases between them. CDR3 coding DNA: TGTGCCAGCAGCCGTAGGACCTCCCTGAACACCGGGGAGCTGTTTTTT. It translates to CASSRRTSLNTGELFF.

In this sample, this clonotype turned up a few times. The chain is built from TRBV19 and TRBJ1-4; 8 positions agree with TRBD1. From germline, CDR1 is LNHDA and CDR2 SQIVND (reference sequence). There are 15 residues in the CDR3. With V trimmed by 1 base and J by 6 bases, 4 bases remained unmatched. Here the CDR3 reads CASSIAGQGDEKLFF. CDR3 sequence (DNA): TGTGCCAGTAGTATAGCCGGACAGGGAGATGAAAAACTGTTTTTT. The entire variable domain, with the rest obtained from reference TRBV19 and TRBJ1-4, is as follows: DGGITQSPKYLFRKEGQNVTLSCEQNLNHDAMYWYRQDPGQGLRLIYYSQIVNDFQKGDIAEGYSVSREKKESFPLTVTSAQKNPTAFYLCASSIAGQGDEKLFFGSGTQLSVL.

This clonotype has only a few counts. V usage is TRBV6-1 and J usage is TRBJ1-6; D gene ambiguous. Germline V gene lookup returns CDR1 MNHNS and CDR2 SASEGT. The CDR3 is 14 residues long. V lost 10 bases to trimming and J lost 10 bases, with 20 bases between them. The CDR3 coding sequence is TGTGCCATCGTCCGCGACGGGATGTACTCACCCCTCCACTTT. It specifies CAIVRDGMYSPLHF.

The table lists this clonotype with many counts. The V gene is TRBV7-2, the J gene TRBJ2-7; TRBD1 matches 7 bases. Germline trimming cut 5 bases from V and 7 bases from J; bases unmatched to any gene: 17. This CDR3 region has 16 residues. Germline assignment: CDR1 SGHTA and CDR2 FQGNSA. The CDR3 DNA reads as TGTGCCAGCAGCCCGAGTCGGACAGGAGCCTTGGGGGAGCAGTACTTC. It translates to CASSPSRTGALGEQYF.

This clonotype turned up a few times. This rearrangement joins TRBV19 to TRBJ1-2; D is ambiguous. CDR1 and CDR2 from the germline V gene are LNHDA and SQIVND (reference sequence). Trimming took 4 bases from V and 8 from J, leaving 8 bases between them. This CDR3 contains 11 residues. The CDR3 here is CASSSWGGYTF. CDR3 nucleotides: TGTGCCAGTAGTAGCTGGGGAGGCTACACCTTC.

This chain joins TRBV28 and TRBJ1-5; a weak D match, TRBD1 (5 bases). CDR3 length equals 13 residues. Germline assignment: CDR1 MDHEN and CDR2 SYDVKM. V lost 6 bases, J lost 7 bases, and 13 bases lay in between. The CDR3 sequence: CASRAGTTQPQHF. The CDR3 nucleotides are TGTGCCAGCAGAGCGGGGACCACCCAGCCCCAGCATTTT.

The chain couples TRBV7-9 to TRBJ1-2; D is undetermined. V lost 1 base, J lost 4 bases, and 13 bases lay in between. The germline CDR1 and CDR2 sequences are SEHNR and FQNEAQ (reference sequence). This CDR3 is 15 amino acids long. The CDR3: CASSLEANGFYGYTF. For the CDR3, the DNA is TGTGCCAGCAGCTTAGAGGCCAATGGATTCTATGGCTACACCTTC.

J is TRBJ2-7 and V is TRBV7-9; no firm D call. The ends were cut back, 5 bases at V and 6 bases at J, with 11 bases in the middle. This CDR3 is built from 12 residues. Germline V CDR1 and CDR2: SEHNR, FQNEAQ (reference sequence). DNA for the CDR3: TGTGCCAGCAGCCCTCTTTCACCCGAGCAGTACTTC. Its translation: CASSPLSPEQYF.

At least ten counts were recorded for this clonotype. V is TRBV6-5 and J is TRBJ1-2, with D uncertain. Deletions cut 0 bases from V and 1 base from J, with 15 bases between. This CDR3 has 17 residues. Germline CDR1 MNHEY, CDR2 SVGAGI. CDR3 coding DNA: TGTGCCAGCAGTTACTCCCCCGACGGGTCCTTTAACTATGGCTACACCTTC. Translation: CASSYSPDGSFNYGYTF.